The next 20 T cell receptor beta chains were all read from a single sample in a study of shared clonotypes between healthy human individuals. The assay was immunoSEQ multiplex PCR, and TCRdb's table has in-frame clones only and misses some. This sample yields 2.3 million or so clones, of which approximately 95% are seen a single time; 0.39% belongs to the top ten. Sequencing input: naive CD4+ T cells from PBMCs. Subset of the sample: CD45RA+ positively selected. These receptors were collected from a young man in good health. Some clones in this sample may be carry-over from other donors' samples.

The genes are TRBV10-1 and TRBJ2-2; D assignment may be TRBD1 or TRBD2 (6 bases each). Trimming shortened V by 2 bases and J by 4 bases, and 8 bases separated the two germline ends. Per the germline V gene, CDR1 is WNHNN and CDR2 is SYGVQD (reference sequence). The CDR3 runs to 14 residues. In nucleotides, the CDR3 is TGCGCCAGCAGTGAGGGAGGGGGCACCGGGGAGCTGTTTTTT. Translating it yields CASSEGGGTGELFF.

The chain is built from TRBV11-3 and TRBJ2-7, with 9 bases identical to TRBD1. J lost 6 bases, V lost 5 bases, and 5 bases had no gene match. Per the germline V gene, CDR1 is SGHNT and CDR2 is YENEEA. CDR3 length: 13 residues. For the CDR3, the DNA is TGTGCCAGCAGCACACAGGGGGCGGGCGAGCAGTACTTC. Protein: CASSTQGAGEQYF.

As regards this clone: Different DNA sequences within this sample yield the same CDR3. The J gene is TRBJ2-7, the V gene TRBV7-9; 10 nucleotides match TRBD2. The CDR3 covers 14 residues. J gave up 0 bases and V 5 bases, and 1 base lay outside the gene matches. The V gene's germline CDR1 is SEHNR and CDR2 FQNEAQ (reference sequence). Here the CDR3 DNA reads TGTGCCAGCAGCGCTAGCGGGAGCTCCTACGAGCAGTACTTC. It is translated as CASSASGSSYEQYF.

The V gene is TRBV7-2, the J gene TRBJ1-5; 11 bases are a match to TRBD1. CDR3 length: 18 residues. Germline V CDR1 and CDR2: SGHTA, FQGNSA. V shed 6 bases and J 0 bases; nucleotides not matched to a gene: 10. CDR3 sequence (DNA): TGTGCCAGCAGTCGAGGGACAGGGGGGGCGTATAGCAATCAGCCCCAGCATTTT. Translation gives CASSRGTGGAYSNQPQHF. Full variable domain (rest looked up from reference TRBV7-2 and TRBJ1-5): GAGVSQSPSNKVTEKGKDVELRCDPISGHTALYWYRQSLGQGLEFLIYFQGNSAPDKSGLPSDRFSAERTGGSVSTLTIQRTQQEDSAVYLCASSRGTGGAYSNQPQHFGDGTRLSIL.

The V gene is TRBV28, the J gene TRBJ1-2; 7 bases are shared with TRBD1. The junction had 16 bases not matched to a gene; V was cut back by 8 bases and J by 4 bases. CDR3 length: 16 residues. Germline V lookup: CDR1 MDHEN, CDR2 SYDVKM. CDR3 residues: CASSPGQKSKFYGYTF. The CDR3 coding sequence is TGTGCCAGCTCCCCGGGACAGAAGAGTAAATTCTATGGCTACACCTTC.

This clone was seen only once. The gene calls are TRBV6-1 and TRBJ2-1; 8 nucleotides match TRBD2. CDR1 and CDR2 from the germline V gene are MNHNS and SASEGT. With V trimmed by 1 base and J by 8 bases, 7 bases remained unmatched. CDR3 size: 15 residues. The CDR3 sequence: CASSEGGTSVDEQFF. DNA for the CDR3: TGTGCCAGCAGTGAAGGTGGGACTAGTGTGGATGAGCAGTTCTTC.

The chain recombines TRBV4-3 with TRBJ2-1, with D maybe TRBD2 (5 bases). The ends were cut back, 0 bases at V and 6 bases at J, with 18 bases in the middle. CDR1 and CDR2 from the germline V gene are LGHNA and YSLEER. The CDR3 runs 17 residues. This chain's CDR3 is CASSQDLEDRIVNEQFF. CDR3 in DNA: TGCGCCAGCAGCCAAGATTTGGAGGATAGGATCGTCAATGAGCAGTTCTTC.

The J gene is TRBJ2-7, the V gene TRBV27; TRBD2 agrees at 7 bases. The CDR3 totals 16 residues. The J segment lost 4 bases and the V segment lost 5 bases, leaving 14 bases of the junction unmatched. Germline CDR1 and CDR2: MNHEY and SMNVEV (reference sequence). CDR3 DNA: TGTGCCAGCAGTCCCATTCGCGGGAGTGTATCGTACGAGCAGTACTTC. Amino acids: CASSPIRGSVSYEQYF.

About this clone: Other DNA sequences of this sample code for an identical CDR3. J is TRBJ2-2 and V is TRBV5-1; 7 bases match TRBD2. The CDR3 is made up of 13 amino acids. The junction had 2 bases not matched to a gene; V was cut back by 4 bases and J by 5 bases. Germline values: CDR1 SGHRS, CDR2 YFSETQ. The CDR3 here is CASSLGGTGELFF. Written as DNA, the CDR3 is TGCGCCAGCAGCCTGGGAGGGACCGGGGAGCTGTTTTTT.

Here the CDR3 DNA reads TGCGCCAGCAGTCAACGGTCTAGAACTAGCACAGATACGCAGTATTTT. Protein product: CASSQRSRTSTDTQYF. The genes are TRBV23-1 and TRBJ2-3; D unresolved. TRBV23-1 is treated as an ORF (open reading frame) with a function not yet certain. The CDR3 consists of 16 residues. Trimming left V 2 bases short and J 0 bases short, with 12 bases between.

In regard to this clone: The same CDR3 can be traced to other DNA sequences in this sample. The CDR3 loop is CASRRGENTGELFF. The CDR3 DNA reads TGTGCCAGCAGGAGGGGGGAGAACACCGGGGAGCTGTTTTTT. The J gene is TRBJ2-2, the V gene TRBV2; D is perhaps TRBD1 or TRBD2 (6 bases each). V was shortened by 6 bases and J by 1 base, with 9 bases between the two germline ends. The CDR3 covers 14 residues. CDR1 is SNHLY and CDR2 is FYNNEI in the germline V gene.

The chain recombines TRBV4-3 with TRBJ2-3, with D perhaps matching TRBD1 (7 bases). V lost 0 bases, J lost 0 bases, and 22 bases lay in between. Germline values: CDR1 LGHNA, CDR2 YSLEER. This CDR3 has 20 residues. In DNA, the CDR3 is TGCGCCAGCAGCCAAGACCGCGGAAGGGGGCTAGCGTCTAGCACAGATACGCAGTATTTT. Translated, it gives CASSQDRGRGLASSTDTQYF.

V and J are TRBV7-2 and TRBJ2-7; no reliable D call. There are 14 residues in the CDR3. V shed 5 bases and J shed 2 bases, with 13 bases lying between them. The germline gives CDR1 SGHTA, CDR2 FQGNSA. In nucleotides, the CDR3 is TGTGCCAGCAGCACCTCAGGCACTACCTACGAGCAGTACTTC. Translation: CASSTSGTTYEQYF. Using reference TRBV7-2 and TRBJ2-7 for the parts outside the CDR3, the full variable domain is GAGVSQSPSNKVTEKGKDVELRCDPISGHTALYWYRQSLGQGLEFLIYFQGNSAPDKSGLPSDRFSAERTGGSVSTLTIQRTQQEDSAVYLCASSTSGTTYEQYFGPGTRLTVT.

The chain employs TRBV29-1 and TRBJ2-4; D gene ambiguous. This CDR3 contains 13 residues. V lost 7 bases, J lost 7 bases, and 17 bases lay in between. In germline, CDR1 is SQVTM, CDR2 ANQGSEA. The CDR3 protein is CSAAPKLANIQYF. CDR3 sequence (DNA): TGCAGCGCCGCACCCAAACTTGCGAACATTCAGTACTTC.

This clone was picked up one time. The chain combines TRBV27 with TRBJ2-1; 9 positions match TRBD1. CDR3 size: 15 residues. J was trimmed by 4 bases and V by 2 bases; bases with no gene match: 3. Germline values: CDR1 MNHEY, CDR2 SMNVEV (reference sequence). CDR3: CASSLRDRAYNEQFF. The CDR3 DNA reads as TGTGCCAGCAGTTTAAGGGACAGGGCATACAATGAGCAGTTCTTC.

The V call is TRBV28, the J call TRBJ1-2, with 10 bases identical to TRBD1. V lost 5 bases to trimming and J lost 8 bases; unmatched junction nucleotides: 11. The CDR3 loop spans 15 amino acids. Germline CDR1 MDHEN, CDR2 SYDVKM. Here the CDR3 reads CASSTKGTGAEGYTF. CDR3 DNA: TGTGCCAGCAGTACAAAAGGGACAGGGGCGGAGGGCTACACCTTC.

The CDR3 nucleotides are TGTGCCAGCAGTTTAGATGACACTGAAGCTTTCTTT. The encoded protein is CASSLDDTEAFF. The chain uses TRBV28 and TRBJ1-1; no clear D. The CDR3 extends over 12 amino acids. The V end was cut by 2 bases, the J end by 3 bases, with 4 bases between. Germline CDR1 is MDHEN and CDR2 is SYDVKM.

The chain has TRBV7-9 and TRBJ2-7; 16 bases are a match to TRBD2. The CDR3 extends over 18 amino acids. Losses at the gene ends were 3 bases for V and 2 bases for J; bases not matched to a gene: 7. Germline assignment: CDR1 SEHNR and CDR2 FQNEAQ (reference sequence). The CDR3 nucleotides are TGTGCCAGCAGCTTCGGACCGGGACTAGCGGGAGGGCCCTACGAGCAGTACTTC. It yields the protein CASSFGPGLAGGPYEQYF.

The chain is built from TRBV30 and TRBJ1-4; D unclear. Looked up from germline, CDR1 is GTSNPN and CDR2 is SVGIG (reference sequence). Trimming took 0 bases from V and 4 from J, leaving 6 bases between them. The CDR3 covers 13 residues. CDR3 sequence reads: CAWSVIHNEKLFF. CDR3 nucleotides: TGTGCCTGGAGTGTAATACATAATGAAAAACTGTTTTTT. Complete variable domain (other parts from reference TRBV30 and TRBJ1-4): SQTIHQWPATLVQPVGSPLSLECTVEGTSNPNLYWYRQAAGRGLQLLFYSVGIGQISSEVPQNLSASRPQDRQFILSSKKLLLSDSGFYLCAWSVIHNEKLFFGSGTQLSVL.

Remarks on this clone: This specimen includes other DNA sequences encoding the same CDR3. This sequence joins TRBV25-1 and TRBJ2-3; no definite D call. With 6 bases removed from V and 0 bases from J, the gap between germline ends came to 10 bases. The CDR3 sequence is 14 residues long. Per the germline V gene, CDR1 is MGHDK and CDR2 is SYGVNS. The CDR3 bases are TGTGCCAGCAGCGACCGAGTAAGCACAGATACGCAGTATTTT. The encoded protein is CASSDRVSTDTQYF.